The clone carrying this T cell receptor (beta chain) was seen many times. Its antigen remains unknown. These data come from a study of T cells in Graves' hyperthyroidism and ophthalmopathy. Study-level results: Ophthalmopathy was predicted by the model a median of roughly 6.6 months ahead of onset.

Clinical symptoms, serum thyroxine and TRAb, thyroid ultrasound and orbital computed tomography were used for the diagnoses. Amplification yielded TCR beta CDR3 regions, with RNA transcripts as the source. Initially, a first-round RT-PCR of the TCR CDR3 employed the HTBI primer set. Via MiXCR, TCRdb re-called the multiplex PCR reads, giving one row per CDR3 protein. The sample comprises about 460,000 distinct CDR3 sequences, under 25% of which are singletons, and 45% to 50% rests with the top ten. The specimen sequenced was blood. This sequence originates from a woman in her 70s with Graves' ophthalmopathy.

CDR3 region: CASTLGGADTQYF. In DNA, the CDR3 is TGTGCCAGCACCCTGGGGGGGGCAGATACGCAGTATTTT. The J gene is TRBJ2-3, the V gene TRBV7-2; 7 bases align to TRBD2. The germline V gene has CDR1 SGHTA and CDR2 FQGNSA. CDR3 length: 13 residues. V shed 7 bases, J shed 4 bases, and the junction held 5 bases outside the gene matches.